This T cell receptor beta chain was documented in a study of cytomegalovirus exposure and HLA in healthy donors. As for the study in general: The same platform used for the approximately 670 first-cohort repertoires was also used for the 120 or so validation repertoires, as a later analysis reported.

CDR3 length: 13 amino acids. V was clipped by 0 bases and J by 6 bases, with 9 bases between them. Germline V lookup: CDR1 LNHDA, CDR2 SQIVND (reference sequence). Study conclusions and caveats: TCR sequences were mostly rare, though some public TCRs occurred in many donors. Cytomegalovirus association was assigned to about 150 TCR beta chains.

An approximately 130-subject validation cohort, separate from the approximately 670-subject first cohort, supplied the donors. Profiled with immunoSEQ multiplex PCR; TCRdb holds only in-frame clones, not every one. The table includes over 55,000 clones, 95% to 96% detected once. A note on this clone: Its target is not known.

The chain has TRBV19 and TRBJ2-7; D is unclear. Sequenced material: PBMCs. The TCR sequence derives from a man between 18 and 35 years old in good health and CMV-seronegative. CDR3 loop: CASSIDAGPEQYF. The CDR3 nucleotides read TGTGCCAGTAGTATAGATGCAGGTCCCGAGCAGTACTTC.